The source of this TCR beta chain is a study of T-cell reconstitution after alpha-beta-depleted transplantation in children. This sample's TCRbeta library carried unique molecular identifier barcodes. TCRdb independently ran MiXCR on the PCR reads; one entry per CDR3 protein. The repertoire consists of over 100,000 distinct CDR3 sequences, with 4.5% to 7.5% occurring once and the leading ten covering 5.5% to 7%. The sequence derives from a female patient aged 2 to 10 who had a stem cell transplant for Fanconi anemia, so the T cells may come from the graft donor. Sample: PBMCs, mostly from graft donor cells, taken 60 days after TCRalphabeta/CD19-depleted stem cell transplant.

CDR3 in amino acids: CASKKDSYTDTQYF. DNA of the CDR3: TGTGCCAGCAAAAAGGACAGCTACACAGATACGCAGTATTTT. The chain joins TRBV28 to TRBJ2-3; a weak D match, TRBD1 (6 bases). In germline, CDR1 is MDHEN, CDR2 SYDVKM. V gave up 7 bases and J gave up 2 bases, with 13 bases separating them. This CDR3 contains 14 residues.